The 10 T cell receptor beta chains below all came from one sample that was sequenced in a study of OX40 agonist ivuxolimab in advanced cancers. Sequencing was performed with immunoSEQ multiplex PCR; in TCRdb, only in-frame clones are kept and a portion is missing. The sample contains 55,000 to 75,000 clones, approximately 89% of which appear only once. The sample in question was CD4+ or CD8+ T cells sorted from blood, obtained in a trial of the OX40 agonist ivuxolimab. The source is an adult with an advanced solid tumor such as melanoma, head and neck, liver or kidney cancer.

V is TRBV19 and J is TRBJ2-5; the D gene is possibly TRBD1 (6 bases). CDR1 is LNHDA, CDR2 SQIVND, per germline (reference sequence). V was cut by 1 base and J by 5 bases, with 11 bases left in between. There are 14 residues in the CDR3. CDR3 coding DNA: TGTGCCAGTAGTATAGGAAACAGGGCCGAGACCCAGTACTTC. The encoded protein is CASSIGNRAETQYF.

The CDR3 coding sequence is TGTGCCAGCAGTTACTCCGGGCCCTCCTATGGCTACACCTTC. Protein sequence: CASSYSGPSYGYTF. The rearrangement uses TRBV6-5 and TRBJ1-2; D gene ambiguous. The ends were cut back, 0 bases at V and 4 bases at J, with 9 bases in the middle. The germline V gene encodes CDR1 MNHEY and CDR2 SVGAGI. The CDR3 is 14 amino acids.

The V call is TRBV6-1, the J call TRBJ2-2; D is unresolved. The germline gives CDR1 MNHNS, CDR2 SASEGT. With 6 bases removed from V and 9 bases from J, the gap between germline ends came to 17 bases. There are 14 residues in the CDR3. The CDR3 region has the DNA TGTGCCAGCAGCTCAAGTGGGAAAGGGTGGGAGCTGTTTTTT. Its protein is CASSSSGKGWELFF.

The chain employs TRBV18 and TRBJ2-3; the match to TRBD2 covers 9 bases. This CDR3 region has 15 residues. Looked up from germline, CDR1 is KGHSH and CDR2 is LQKENI. After removal of 3 bases from V and 4 bases from J, the junction contained 5 bases not matched to a gene. The CDR3 loop is CASSPDSGRSDTQYF. CDR3 nucleotide sequence: TGTGCCAGCTCACCGGATAGCGGGAGATCAGATACGCAGTATTTT.

This sequence joins TRBV6-5 and TRBJ1-1; D is ambiguous. CDR3 length equals 11 residues. The ends were cut back, 6 bases at V and 7 bases at J, with 9 bases in the middle. Germline V gene data show CDR1 as MNHEY and CDR2 as SVGAGI. This CDR3 is CASSNQVEAFF. The DNA of the CDR3 is TGTGCCAGCAGCAATCAGGTTGAAGCTTTCTTT.

The genes are TRBV18 and TRBJ2-1; TRBD1 matches at 8 bases. Per germline, CDR1 KGHSH and CDR2 LQKENI. Germline trimming cut 3 bases from V and 0 bases from J; bases unmatched to any gene: 13. CDR3 size: 19 residues. CDR3 region: CASSPRPGTGLSSYNEQFF. CDR3 sequence (DNA): TGTGCCAGCTCACCCCGTCCCGGGACAGGTTTGAGCTCCTACAATGAGCAGTTCTTC.

This clone has just one count. The chain couples TRBV10-3 to TRBJ1-2, with a weak D call TRBD1 (5 bases). This CDR3 spans 13 amino acids. The germline gives CDR1 ENHRY, CDR2 SYGVKD. Trimming took 4 bases from V and 1 from J, leaving 7 bases between them. CDR3 amino acids: CAISVGGNYGYTF. CDR3 DNA sequence: TGTGCCATCAGTGTGGGGGGTAACTATGGCTACACCTTC.

The V call is TRBV5-1, the J call TRBJ2-3, with 11 bases fitting TRBD2. From germline, CDR1 is SGHRS and CDR2 YFSETQ. This CDR3 is built from 15 residues. Trimming cost V 0 bases and J 6 bases; bases outside gene matches: 3. This CDR3 reads CASSLGLAGIDTQYF. The CDR3 region has the DNA TGCGCCAGCAGCTTGGGACTAGCGGGGATCGATACGCAGTATTTT. The variable domain in full, completed from reference TRBV5-1 and TRBJ2-3, reads KAGVTQTPRYLIKTRGQQVTLSCSPISGHRSVSWYQQTPGQGLQFLFEYFSETQRNKGNFPGRFSGRQFSNSRSEMNVSTLELGDSALYLCASSLGLAGIDTQYFGPGTRLTVL.

This chain uses TRBV5-1 with TRBJ1-2; 8 bases fit TRBD1. The trim removed 0 bases at V and 7 bases at J, leaving 5 bases unmatched. This CDR3 has 14 residues. CDR1 and CDR2 (germline): SGHRS, YFSETQ. This CDR3 reads CASSLDDRGGGYTF. The CDR3 bases are TGCGCCAGCAGCTTGGATGACAGGGGAGGTGGCTACACCTTC.

This chain uses TRBV5-4 with TRBJ2-5; tentatively, D is TRBD1 (6 bases). From germline, CDR1 is SGHNT and CDR2 YYREEE (reference sequence). The CDR3 loop spans 14 amino acids. V dropped 4 bases and J dropped 4 bases, with 14 bases sitting between them. The CDR3 sequence: CASSPVGAGETQYF. The CDR3 nucleotides are TGTGCCAGCAGCCCAGTGGGGGCGGGAGAGACCCAGTACTTC.